Described below is a single T cell receptor beta chain sequence and its context. This clonotype was picked up many times. This receptor's antigen is unknown. No qualities accompany the bases; no much larger clone lies one base away. To synthesize cDNA, template-switch 5'RACE was performed with a primer carrying a 10-nucleotide random unique molecular identifier so that each TCR transcript was tagged. Every sequencing run yielded over 160 million TCR-beta sequences covering 15-18 subjects. Total RNA was extracted with the RNeasy kit. Using the KAPA Real-time Library Amplification kit, TCR-beta VDJ regions were amplified with primers for the TCR constant region and the 5'RACE anchor. A first PCR added sample indexes and Illumina adaptors, and a second PCR then raised library yield. After purification with Ampure beads, the TCR product of roughly 650 bp was size-selected on a 2% E-gel SizeSelection system. Before pooling, library quality was assessed on a Bioanalyzer, concentration was determined with Qubit, and library quantification was performed with the Kapa Library Quantification kit. An Illumina HiSeq 2500 was used to sequence the libraries paired-end at 2 x 150 bp. To increase sequence diversity, about 23-32% phiX was spiked into each library pool. The authors' pipeline ran thus. The UMI-based MiGEC pipeline processed quality-filtered reads and removed over 75% of raw TCR sequences during error correction. VDJ genes were aligned to IMGT germline references, and clonotypes were defined by unique CDR3 amino acid sequence plus V-J genes. VDJtools evaluated clonal expansion, Shannon diversity and CDR3 relatedness (CalcPairwiseDistances, ClusterSamples); CLCbio workbench built phylogenetic trees. Using coefficient-of-variation modelling across technical triplicates, the study counted a clone as expanded if it had at least 8 unique UMIs. TCRdb's own reprocessing of the public reads used fastp at Q25 and MiXCR and kept productive beta chains. Rows matching on CDR3 protein sequence are summarized as one entry with the most common DNA and genes. TCRdb's processing, not the authors', yielded these V and J calls. For this sample the table gives about 80,000 distinct CDR3 sequences, of which 5.8% were detected only once. Of the sample, over 6.5% is held by the ten largest clones.

This sample is part of a study of neurological immune-mediated disorders (dated by TCRdb to the late 2010s). About the study as a whole: Among the approximately 34 multiple sclerosis patients, relapsing-remitting MS accounted for approximately 30 and secondary progressive MS accounted for 3. Using UMI-based sequencing, the study compared peripheral blood TCR-beta repertoires from patients with HTLV-I-associated myelopathy (HAM/TSP), patients with multiple sclerosis, and healthy controls. Alongside PBMC samples, the set of some 98 TCR-beta libraries contained longitudinal samples, technical triplicates, and paired CD4+ and CD8+ T-cell subsets that had been sorted. Longitudinal HAM/TSP donors and healthy donors each had 3 time-points at intervals of about 3-45 months. Of the roughly 68 subjects in the cohort, around 14 were HAM/TSP patients, around 35 were multiple sclerosis patients, and 20 were healthy controls.

The time point label of this sample denotes: longitudinal time-point 2. Libraries from unsorted PBMCs were made from 2 million PBMCs kept in RNAlater at -80 degrees C until RNA extraction. Multiple sclerosis patients were enrolled in a US clinical protocol under which disease progression was evaluated by magnetic resonance imaging. Peripheral blood was subjected to Ficoll-Hypaque density gradient centrifugation to isolate PBMCs, which were then cryopreserved in liquid nitrogen. From cysteine to phenylalanine, the CDR3 is 15 amino acids long. Of the read, only the CDR3 DNA is kept; its 45 bases are in frame from base 1. Here V drops 5 bases and J drops 0 bases, and the junction holds 7 bases not matched to any gene. Summary of the overall study and its limitations: No identical CDR3 amino acid sequences were shared among expanded clones across subjects, suggesting private TCR-beta repertoires in all groups. In a phylogenetic analysis, the repertoires of 18 out of 34 MS patients fell into a single cluster of related CDR3 sequences, pointing to a possible signature at the repertoire level. TCR clonal expansion was highest in HAM/TSP patients and lowest in MS patients, with MS patients falling below even healthy controls. The MS cluster showed no association with clinical or MRI features, and the authors stated that larger cohorts are needed.

The sequenced sample consisted of PBMCs. The receptor's source is a woman in her sixties with multiple sclerosis. This chain joins TRBV12-3 or TRBV12-4 to TRBJ2-7; TRBD2 matches 7 bases in the middle. This receptor has the CDR3 CASSTTGTTSYEQYF. The bases are TGTGCCAGCAGTACTACCGGGACTACCTCCTACGAGCAGTACTTC.